Listed below are T cell receptor beta chains from one sample, sequenced in a study of T-cell reconstitution after alpha-beta-depleted transplantation in children. One entry per CDR3 protein results from TCRdb running MiXCR on the PCR reads. This sample has 300,000 to 350,000 distinct CDR3 sequences, with roughly 16% found just once. The sequencing used PBMCs, mostly from graft donor cells, collected 360 days after TCRalphabeta/CD19-depleted stem cell transplant. The receptors stem from a male patient between 2 and 9 years old who had a stem cell transplant for acute lymphoblastic leukemia, so the T cells may come from the graft donor. Each CDR3 is given with its conserved first and last residue. A D gene is named only where the DNA matches it firmly.

D	V	J	CDR3
NA	TRBV20-1	TRBJ1-1	CSAVHSVGTEAFF
TRBD1	TRBV6-5	TRBJ1-1	CASRWTGVNTEAFF
NA	TRBV5-6	TRBJ2-7	CASSLVGGAYEQYF
NA	TRBV7-9	TRBJ2-7	CASSFPSYEQYF
NA	TRBV29-1	TRBJ2-1	CSVELPGNIYNEQFF
NA	TRBV5-1	TRBJ2-3	CASSSLPTDTQYF
NA	TRBV6-2/TRBV6-3	TRBJ1-5	CASTPLGRNSNQPQHF
NA	TRBV5-1	TRBJ1-1	CASSLGTLNTEAFF
NA	TRBV6-1	TRBJ2-3	CASSRGRTDTQYF
TRBD2	TRBV7-3	TRBJ2-3	CASSSPRTSGRKDTQYF
TRBD2	TRBV6-1	TRBJ2-7	CASRAGLVLSYEQYF
TRBD2	TRBV7-2	TRBJ2-7	CASSRRTSGTYEQYF
NA	TRBV20-1	TRBJ2-1	CSARDWAGVYNEQFF
TRBD2	TRBV20-1	TRBJ2-1	CSARDLPRTSSYNEQFF
NA	TRBV5-1	TRBJ2-1	CASSLEASAYNEQFF
TRBD1	TRBV7-9	TRBJ1-1	CASSLQGVRTEAFF
TRBD2	TRBV5-1	TRBJ2-3	CASSSGHTDTQYF
NA	TRBV7-3	TRBJ2-1	CASSQRVGGSSYNEQFF
NA	TRBV12-3/TRBV12-4	TRBJ2-2	CASRPTGRVAGELFF
NA	TRBV20-1	TRBJ1-4	CSARDWGRDEKLFF
NA	TRBV30	TRBJ2-1	CACPGYNEQFF
NA	TRBV6-2/TRBV6-3	TRBJ2-5	CASSFHQETQYF
NA	TRBV6-5	TRBJ2-5	CASSYLTGWYQETQYF
NA	TRBV11-2	TRBJ2-7	CASRHRHGNSYEQYF
TRBD1	TRBV4-3	TRBJ2-5	CASSPDRGTQTQYF
TRBD2	TRBV19	TRBJ2-3	CASSMRSGATDTQYF
TRBD2	TRBV4-3	TRBJ2-1	CASSQVSSGRISYNEQFF
TRBD1	TRBV5-6	TRBJ1-2	CASSLGAVMRTGGADGYTF
NA	TRBV5-1	TRBJ2-1	CASSLAGFSSGYNEQFF